What follows are 23 T cell receptor beta chains derived from one specimen sequenced in a study of shared clonotypes between healthy human individuals. CD45RO-negative CD8 cells positively selected for CCR7 made up the naive population, which excluded terminally differentiated effector memory CD45RA+ cells. Sequencing was performed with immunoSEQ multiplex PCR; in TCRdb, only in-frame clones are kept and a portion is missing. The sample lists some 800,000 clones; nearly 95% were seen once. Sequenced material: naive CD8+ T cells sorted from blood. The source is a man aged 25 to 40 in good health.

This sequence joins TRBV7-9 and TRBJ2-3; 15 bases line up with TRBD2. The CDR3 spans 16 residues. Germline-derived CDR1 and CDR2 are SEHNR and FQNEAQ (reference sequence). V dropped 3 bases and J dropped 6; count of bases not matched to a gene: 4. Written as DNA, the CDR3 is TGTGCCAGCAGCTTCGGACTAGCGGGAGGGACGGATACGCAGTATTTT. It yields the protein CASSFGLAGGTDTQYF.

The chain carries TRBV7-9 and TRBJ1-2; 7 bases match TRBD1. This CDR3 is built from 15 residues. J lost 3 bases, V lost 5 bases, and 9 bases had no gene match. The germline CDR1 and CDR2 sequences are SEHNR and FQNEAQ (reference sequence). As DNA, the CDR3 is TGTGCCAGCAGCACAAGACAGGGTCCCCACTATGGCTACACCTTC. Its translation: CASSTRQGPHYGYTF.

V gene TRBV5-1 combines with J gene TRBJ2-7, with D unresolved. Trimming took off 1 base at V and 4 bases at J, with 9 bases between the two ends. Looked up from germline, CDR1 is SGHRS and CDR2 is YFSETQ. The CDR3 is 13 residues long. CDR3 protein: CASSLSPQYEQYF. DNA for the CDR3: TGCGCCAGCAGCTTGTCGCCCCAATACGAGCAGTACTTC.

This chain uses TRBV6-6 with TRBJ1-5, with TRBD1 matching over 7 bases. The germline V gene has CDR1 MNHNY and CDR2 SVGAGI (reference sequence). This CDR3 has 13 residues. The V gene end was trimmed by 7 bases and the J gene end by 6 bases; junction bases not matched to a gene: 6. The CDR3 nucleotides are TGTGCCAGCACAGGGGGGCTCGGTCAGCCCCAGCATTTT. This encodes CASTGGLGQPQHF.

The V and J genes are TRBV25-1 and TRBJ1-2; no firm D call. Trimming removed 2 bases at V and 2 bases at J, with 9 bases between. The CDR3 spans 14 residues. CDR1 and CDR2 (germline): MGHDK, SYGVNS. CDR3 loop: CASSEGMKNYGYTF. Written as DNA, the CDR3 is TGTGCCAGCAGTGAAGGGATGAAGAACTATGGCTACACCTTC.

The chain uses TRBV9 and TRBJ1-3, with 7 bases matching TRBD1. This CDR3 comprises 18 residues. The germline gives CDR1 SGDLS, CDR2 YYNGEE. Germline trimming cut 3 bases from V and 1 base from J; bases unmatched to any gene: 13. The CDR3 is CASSDPSGTALSGNTIYF. CDR3 nucleotides: TGTGCCAGCAGCGACCCCTCCGGGACAGCACTTTCTGGAAACACCATATATTTT.

The chain links TRBV10-2 to TRBJ2-7; 14 positions agree with TRBD2. The trim removed 9 bases at V and 0 bases at J, leaving 7 bases unmatched. The CDR3 consists of 16 residues. Germline V lookup: CDR1 WSHSY, CDR2 SAAADI. This CDR3 reads CASWTSGRTSSYEQYF. The DNA for the CDR3 is TGCGCCAGTTGGACTAGCGGGAGGACCTCCTCCTACGAGCAGTACTTC.

The V call is TRBV7-5, the J call TRBJ2-3; the table's D call TRBD2 went unverified against the DNA. TRBV7-5 is annotated as a pseudogene. The CDR3 loop spans 17 amino acids. The CDR3 here is CVRSPPGMTRPSNTQYF. The CDR3 nucleotides read TGTGTCAGAAGCCCCCCGGGTATGACCCGGCCCTCCAATACGCAGTATTTT.

CDR3 bases: TGTGCCAGTAGTATTTTCCCGGTAGCAAATGAGCAGTTCTTC. This codes for CASSIFPVANEQFF. J is TRBJ2-1 and V is TRBV19; no reliable D call. Trimming left V 3 bases short and J 7 bases short, with 13 bases between. The CDR3 runs to 14 residues. Germline loops: CDR1 LNHDA, CDR2 SQIVND (reference sequence).

The genes are TRBV25-1 and TRBJ2-1; unclear D gene. Germline lookup yields CDR1 MGHDK and CDR2 SYGVNS. The length of the CDR3 is 13 residues. With 6 bases removed from V and 8 bases from J, the gap between germline ends came to 14 bases. As DNA, the CDR3 is TGTGCCAGCAGGGGCGAACTAAGTTATGAGCAGTTCTTC. This sequence encodes CASRGELSYEQFF.

The V and J genes are TRBV27 and TRBJ2-1, with D tentatively TRBD1 (6 bases). From germline, CDR1 is MNHEY and CDR2 SMNVEV (reference sequence). This CDR3 has 17 residues. V was pared by 2 bases and J by 4 bases, with 18 bases between. CDR3 coding DNA: TGTGCCAGCAGTTTAGGTCTCTCAGGGGAGAGGTACAATGAGCAGTTCTTC. Translation: CASSLGLSGERYNEQFF.

The chain combines TRBV10-2 with TRBJ2-1; D remains unclear. From germline, CDR1 is WSHSY and CDR2 SAAADI. The V and J ends lost 3 bases and 5 bases respectively, with 5 bases between them. This CDR3 comprises 12 residues. The CDR3 is CASSDGDNEQFF. As DNA, the CDR3 is TGCGCCAGCAGTGATGGAGACAATGAGCAGTTCTTC.

This chain uses TRBV21-1 with TRBJ2-4; TRBD1 was called by the table and not checked on the DNA. TRBV21-1 is marked as a pseudogene. The CDR3 totals 19 residues. The CDR3 protein is CASSKAWPYRGIAKNIQYF. As DNA, the CDR3 is TGTGCCAGCAGCAAAGCATGGCCCTACAGGGGGATAGCCAAAAACATTCAGTACTTC.

The chain has TRBV5-1 and TRBJ1-4; D remains ambiguous. Trimming cost V 4 bases and J 0 bases, with 7 bases left between them. This CDR3 region has 14 residues. CDR1 is SGHRS, CDR2 YFSETQ, per germline. The CDR3 DNA is TGCGCCAGCAGCCAGAGCGCAACTAATGAAAAACTGTTTTTT. Amino acid sequence: CASSQSATNEKLFF.

V gene TRBV18 combines with J gene TRBJ2-7, with TRBD2 identical over 7 bases. CDR3 length: 15 amino acids. Germline V gene sequence: CDR1 KGHSH, CDR2 LQKENI. V gave up 2 bases and J gave up 2 bases; unmatched junction bases: 6. CDR3 amino acids: CASSPATSSAYEQYF. The CDR3 nucleotides are TGTGCCAGCTCACCAGCGACTAGCAGTGCCTACGAGCAGTACTTC.

The V and J genes are TRBV7-9 and TRBJ2-7; 7 positions match TRBD1. With 3 bases clipped from V and 2 bases from J, the junction kept 7 bases outside the gene matches. Germline V CDR1 and CDR2: SEHNR, FQNEAQ (reference sequence). This CDR3 has 15 amino acids. CDR3 nucleotide sequence: TGTGCCAGCAGCTTCCCCGGGACAGAGCCCTACGAGCAGTACTTC. Amino acids: CASSFPGTEPYEQYF.

The chain couples TRBV10-2 to TRBJ1-4; D gene unclear. With 6 bases removed from V and 14 bases from J, the gap between germline ends came to 16 bases. The CDR3 length is 12 residues. Germline V lookup: CDR1 WSHSY, CDR2 SAAADI. The CDR3 DNA reads TGCGCCAGCAGGGGCTTGGGCAGCGATCTGTTTTTT. It specifies CASRGLGSDLFF.

The chain combines TRBV7-9 with TRBJ1-2; D gene uncertain. V lost 2 bases and J 6 bases, leaving 7 bases between the germline ends. The CDR3 runs 12 residues. Per germline, CDR1 SEHNR and CDR2 FQNEAQ (reference sequence). CDR3 region: CASSLRGDGYTF. The CDR3 nucleotides are TGTGCCAGCAGCTTACGTGGGGATGGCTACACCTTC.

The V gene is TRBV9, the J gene TRBJ2-1, with 9 positions matching TRBD1. Trimming cost V 2 bases and J 6 bases; bases outside gene matches: 9. This CDR3 is 16 amino acids long. CDR1 and CDR2 from the germline V gene are SGDLS and YYNGEE. CDR3 sequence reads: CASSVTGGAGSNEQFF. The CDR3 nucleotides read TGTGCCAGCAGCGTCACAGGGGGCGCAGGGAGCAATGAGCAGTTCTTC. The whole variable domain, filled in from reference TRBV9 and TRBJ2-1, reads DSGVTQTPKHLITATGQRVTLRCSPRSGDLSVYWYQQSLDQGLQFLIQYYNGEERAKGNILERFSAQQFPDLHSELNLSSLELGDSALYFCASSVTGGAGSNEQFFGPGTRLTVL.

The V call is TRBV6-6, the J call TRBJ2-1, with TRBD1 as a possible D gene (6 bases). The ends were cut back, 5 bases at V and 4 bases at J, with 9 bases in the middle. Germline V lookup: CDR1 MNHNY, CDR2 SVGAGI (reference sequence). The CDR3 totals 13 residues. The CDR3 here is CASSPQGYNEQFF. The CDR3 DNA follows: TGTGCCAGCAGTCCCCAGGGGTACAATGAGCAGTTCTTC.

This chain connects TRBV2 to TRBJ2-7, with D possibly matching TRBD1 (5 bases). This CDR3 is built from 14 residues. Trimming took off 1 base at V and 6 bases at J, with 13 bases between the two ends. Germline V gene sequence: CDR1 SNHLY, CDR2 FYNNEI. CDR3 in amino acids: CASSEGTWASEQYF. CDR3 bases: TGTGCCAGCAGTGAAGGGACATGGGCCTCCGAGCAGTACTTC. Full variable domain (outside the CDR3, taken from reference TRBV2 and TRBJ2-7): EPEVTQTPSHQVTQMGQEVILRCVPISNHLYFYWYRQILGQKVEFLVSFYNNEISEKSEIFDDQFSVERPDGSNFTLKIRSTKLEDSAMYFCASSEGTWASEQYFGPGTRLTVT.

The chain joins TRBV5-1 to TRBJ2-1; D remains unclear. Deletions cut 0 bases from V and 8 bases from J, with 12 bases between. Germline V gene lookup returns CDR1 SGHRS and CDR2 YFSETQ. This CDR3 is built from 14 residues. CDR3 sequence (DNA): TGCGCCAGCAGCTTGGAAGTGAAGCGAGATGAGCAGTTCTTC. Its translation: CASSLEVKRDEQFF.

This clone was picked up one time. Here the CDR3 reads CASSLAGGGYNEQFF. CDR3 DNA: TGTGCCAGCAGTTTAGCGGGAGGGGGCTACAATGAGCAGTTCTTC. The chain is built from TRBV27 and TRBJ2-1; 9 bases align to TRBD2. The CDR3 loop spans 15 amino acids. V was pared by 2 bases and J by 3 bases, with 2 bases of the junction left unmatched. CDR1 MNHEY and CDR2 SMNVEV come from the germline V gene (reference sequence).